This T cell receptor (beta chain) was recorded in a study of CD8 T cells in ankylosing spondylitis. Library preparation for TCR beta used quantitative 5'-RACE with molecular barcodes. TCRdb passed the 5' RACE reads through MiXCR, listing each CDR3 protein once. Among 150,000 to 200,000 distinct CDR3 sequences listed, 11% were seen once. The CDR3 contains 17 residues. After removal of 3 bases from V and 4 bases from J, the junction contained 8 bases not matched to a gene. CDR1 and CDR2 from the germline V gene are SGHTA and FQGNSA. In its sample, this clonotype was seen many times. The antigen is unknown. Study-level findings and limits: According to the report, clones linked to the disease were significantly enriched in matched synovial fluid samples taken from ankylosing spondylitis patients. It appeared that ankylosing spondylitis blood was characterized by a TCR beta motif of several highly homologous variants.

The specimen was blood, either unsorted or a sorted T cell fraction (not recorded which). The chain recombines TRBV7-2 with TRBJ2-1; 11 bases are shared with TRBD2. This receptor was identified in a male donor with ankylosing spondylitis or in good health (not recorded which). The CDR3 sequence is CASSLSLAGGGYNEQFF. CDR3 coding DNA: TGTGCCAGCAGCTTGTCGCTAGCGGGGGGAGGGTACAATGAGCAGTTCTTC.